The rows below give T cell receptor beta chains drawn from one sample of a study of technical replicates of blood from several donors. Here immunoSEQ multiplex PCR was the method, and the copy in TCRdb shows in-frame clones only, minus some. This sample carries around 83,000 clones, 85% to 95% of them seen once, and the ten largest clones take roughly 0.26%. Sequencing input: T cells isolated from PBMCs. Receptors were obtained from a human donor in good health. The conserved cysteine and the conserved F or W are not part of the CDR3 here.

j_call: TRBJ2-2; v_call: TRBV29-1; cdr3_aa: SVELAGGTGELF
j_call: TRBJ1-4; v_call: TRBV6-1; cdr3_aa: ASHPHSPNEKLF
j_call: TRBJ1-5; v_call: TRBV4-1; cdr3_aa: ASSQEYRSFNQPQH
j_call: TRBJ2-1; v_call: TRBV28; cdr3_aa: ASSTPGTANYNEQF
j_call: TRBJ2-7; v_call: TRBV7-9; cdr3_aa: ASSLGSGGTYEQY
j_call: TRBJ1-1; v_call: TRBV13; cdr3_aa: ASGGDRTMNTEAF
j_call: TRBJ2-7; v_call: TRBV12-5; cdr3_aa: ASGLVHVGRGANEQY
j_call: TRBJ1-2; v_call: TRBV5-1; cdr3_aa: ASSLAEDSRFWS
j_call: TRBJ2-3; v_call: TRBV14; cdr3_aa: ASSPRFTDTQY
j_call: TRBJ2-2; v_call: TRBV27; cdr3_aa: ASSSLGELF
j_call: TRBJ2-1; v_call: TRBV7-9; cdr3_aa: ASSLVNGSWDEQF
j_call: TRBJ2-5; v_call: TRBV5-1; cdr3_aa: ASSLGGLETQY
j_call: TRBJ2-1; v_call: TRBV7-6; cdr3_aa: ASSLVGTGLRYNEQF
j_call: TRBJ1-2; v_call: TRBV21-1; cdr3_aa: AKQGQGDYGYT
j_call: TRBJ2-2; v_call: TRBV5-1; cdr3_aa: ASSSASGGAYTGELF
j_call: TRBJ2-5; v_call: TRBV28; cdr3_aa: AGGTGVSLETQY